These T cell receptor beta chains were read from a single sample in a study of T cells in Graves' hyperthyroidism and ophthalmopathy. TCRdb fed the multiplex PCR reads into MiXCR, producing one record per CDR3 protein. Altogether approximately 530,000 distinct CDR3 sequences are present, around 15% being singletons, with the ten largest covering 15% to 20%. The sample comprised blood. The receptors shown here come from a woman aged 18-29 years with Graves' hyperthyroidism. The CDR3 runs from the conserved cysteine through the conserved F or W. A D gene is named only where the DNA matches it firmly. Not every row has a clone size; where given, it reads once, few, many or a size class.

NA	TRBV5-6	NA	TRBJ2-1	TGTGCCAGCAGCTCCTTTCTTTTCCCCCTCAATGAGCAGTTCTTC	CASSSFLFPLNEQFF
NA	TRBV5-6	few	TRBJ1-4	TGTGCCAGCAGCCGCGCCACAGGCACTAATGAAAAACTGTTTTTT	CASSRATGTNEKLFF
NA	TRBV3-1	many	TRBJ1-1	TGTGCCAGCAGCCAAGAACACAGGAGGAACACTGAAGCTTTCTTT	CASSQEHRRNTEAFF
NA	TRBV6-4	many	TRBJ2-1	TGTGCCAGCAGTGACGGGGCCACGTACACCTACAATGAGCAGTTCTTC	CASSDGATYTYNEQFF
NA	TRBV11-3	NA	TRBJ1-2	TGTGCCAGCAGCCCGGAGGGCCGCCGAGGGAGTGGCTCCACCTTC	CASSPEGRRGSGSTF
NA	TRBV11-3	many	TRBJ2-5	TGTGCCAGCAGCTTAGATCAGGCGCAAGAGACCCAGTACTTC	CASSLDQAQETQYF
NA	TRBV18	many	TRBJ1-1	TGTGCCAGCTCGGATACGGGCCGCAGGGAAGACACTGAAGCTTTCTTT	CASSDTGRREDTEAFF
NA	TRBV5-1	many	TRBJ2-3	TGCGCCAGCAGCTTCGGGGGATACACAGATACGCAGTATTTT	CASSFGGYTDTQYF
NA	TRBV27	many	TRBJ2-3	TGTGCCAGCCGCCTTGGCCAGGGGACAGATACGCAGTATTTT	CASRLGQGTDTQYF
TRBD2	TRBV13	NA	TRBJ2-7	TGTGCCAGCAGTGTTAGCGGGCTGAATTTCTACGAGCAGTACTTC	CASSVSGLNFYEQYF
TRBD2	TRBV4-1	NA	TRBJ2-1	TGCGCCAGCAGCCACTTAGTTAGCGGGAGAGGGCACAATGAGCAGTTCTTC	CASSHLVSGRGHNEQFF
NA	TRBV2	many	TRBJ1-4	TGTGCCACCGAGGGCCCCGATGTAAATGAAAAACTGTTTTTT	CATEGPDVNEKLFF
NA	TRBV20-1	few	TRBJ1-3	TGCAGTGCTAGACTATCGGCTAGGGGAGCTGGAAACACCATATATTTT	CSARLSARGAGNTIYF
TRBD1	TRBV2	few	TRBJ2-1	TGTGCCAGCAGAAAGGACAGGGGGCGAGGTGATGAGCAGTTCTTC	CASRKDRGRGDEQFF
NA	TRBV6-2/TRBV6-3	few	TRBJ1-4	TGTGCCAGCATGGAGGGCTATGCAACTAATGAAAAACTGTTTTTT	CASMEGYATNEKLFF
NA	TRBV9	NA	TRBJ1-1	TGTGCCAGCGGGGGGACCTACACTGAAGCTTTCTTT	CASGGTYTEAFF
NA	TRBV28	many	TRBJ2-1	TGTGCCAGCAGTTCCATAACGGGACTCACAAGCTCCTACAATGAGCAGTTCTTC	CASSSITGLTSSYNEQFF
NA	TRBV18	NA	TRBJ1-4	TGTGCCAGCTCGACAGAAGCGAATGAAAAACTGTTTTTT	CASSTEANEKLFF
NA	TRBV30	NA	TRBJ2-4	TGTGCCTGGAGTGAGGGCAGGACCCTAGCCAAAAACATTCAGTACTTC	CAWSEGRTLAKNIQYF
NA	TRBV2	NA	TRBJ2-7	TGTGCCAGCAGCCAAGACCAGGACTCCTACGAGCAGTACTTC	CASSQDQDSYEQYF
NA	TRBV12-3/TRBV12-4	NA	TRBJ1-1	TGTGCCAGCAGGCGGACAGTGAAGAACACTGAAGCTTTCTTT	CASRRTVKNTEAFF
NA	TRBV11-3	many	TRBJ2-1	TGTGCCAGCAGCAGGTCGTTCTTCAGTGAGCAGTTCTTC	CASSRSFFSEQFF
NA	TRBV18	few	TRBJ1-1	TGTGCCAGCTCACCCCTCGGGGCGCAGAACACTGAAGCTTTCTTT	CASSPLGAQNTEAFF